This TCR beta chain was obtained from a study of T cells in Graves' hyperthyroidism and ophthalmopathy. The study's findings and limits: Most expanded thyroid clonotypes above 0.001 also appeared in blood.

Details on this clonotype: Its antigen remains unknown. Since a much larger clone is just one base distant, this may be a read error.

Researchers amplified the TCR beta CDR3 regions from RNA transcripts. Carried out on the TCR CDR3, a first-round RT-PCR used the HTBI primer set. TCRdb re-called the multiplex PCR reads through MiXCR, storing one row per CDR3 protein. The table has around 300,000 distinct CDR3 sequences, 13% to 15% seen once. There are 13 residues in the CDR3. V gave up 6 bases and J gave up 7 bases, with 16 bases separating them. The rearrangement uses TRBV12-3 or TRBV12-4 and TRBJ2-7; either TRBD1 or TRBD2 may supply D (5 bases each). The origin of this receptor is a woman between 45 and 60 years old with Graves' hyperthyroidism that later progressed to Graves' ophthalmopathy. The sample was blood. The DNA of the CDR3 is TGTGCCAGCAGGATTCGGGGCCACAATGAGCAGTACTTC. Protein product: CASRIRGHNEQYF.